These 15 T cell receptor beta chains came from one sample sequenced in a study of identical twins. TCRdb re-called the 5' RACE reads with MiXCR, one entry per CDR3 protein. The sample holds 460,000 or so distinct CDR3 sequences, approximately 15% seen once. The same sample was also used in a study of yellow fever vaccine responses in identical twins.

The material sequenced was CD4+ T cells sorted from blood. Receptors were obtained from a woman under 30 in good health.

This clonotype was seen more than once but under ten times. CDR3 sequence reads: CASSLVAQDGELFF. In DNA, the CDR3 is TGCGCCAGCAGCTTGGTAGCCCAGGACGGGGAGCTGTTTTTT. V usage is TRBV5-1 and J usage is TRBJ2-2; the D is unclear. This CDR3 contains 14 residues. From germline, CDR1 is SGHRS and CDR2 YFSETQ. Trimming took off 0 bases at V and 7 bases at J, with 10 bases between the two ends.

This clonotype was observed many times. The rearrangement joins TRBV2 to TRBJ2-3; 7 bases map to TRBD1. The length of the CDR3 is 14 residues. V lost 7 bases and J lost 0; bases outside the gene matches: 4. Germline lookup yields CDR1 SNHLY and CDR2 FYNNEI. The CDR3 here is CASKTGLSTDTQYF. The CDR3 DNA reads TGTGCCAGCAAGACAGGGCTAAGCACAGATACGCAGTATTTT.

V and J are TRBV3-1 and TRBJ2-3; D tentatively reads TRBD1 or TRBD2 (5 bases each). Trimming pared 4 bases from V and 6 bases from J, leaving 17 bases between. CDR3 length: 15 amino acids. The germline gives CDR1 LGHDT, CDR2 YNNKEL (reference sequence). The CDR3 spells CASSPGRSGLDTQYF. CDR3 coding DNA: TGTGCCAGCAGCCCGGGGCGCTCCGGGTTGGATACGCAGTATTTT.

This clonotype was seen a handful of times. The chain combines TRBV21-1 with TRBJ2-1; the tabulated D call, TRBD1, remains unverified against the DNA. TRBV21-1 counts as a pseudogene. CDR3 length: 16 amino acids. In DNA, the CDR3 is TGTGCCAGCAGCAAATGCAGGACAGGGGTTTGCAATGAGCAGTTCTTC. Residues: CASSKCRTGVCNEQFF.

The rearrangement uses TRBV11-2 and TRBJ2-2; 11 bases map to TRBD2. The CDR3 has 18 residues. J lost 0 bases, V lost 5 bases, and 8 bases had no gene match. CDR1 is SGHAT, CDR2 FQNNGV, per germline. The CDR3 DNA is TGTGCCAGCAGCCAAGGACTAGCGGGTATGACGAACACCGGGGAGCTGTTTTTT. It yields the protein CASSQGLAGMTNTGELFF.

This clonotype was detected ten times or more. V usage is TRBV6-1 and J usage is TRBJ1-1; D is unresolved. Germline V lookup: CDR1 MNHNS, CDR2 SASEGT. The CDR3 consists of 15 residues. V was shortened by 6 bases and J by 0 bases, with 14 bases between the two germline ends. The CDR3 loop reads CASSPGGWMNTEAFF. As DNA, the CDR3 is TGTGCCAGCAGCCCGGGAGGGTGGATGAACACTGAAGCTTTCTTT.

This clonotype was counted only a few times. This chain uses TRBV5-6 with TRBJ2-1, with D possibly TRBD1 on 5 matching bases. Per germline, CDR1 SGHDT and CDR2 YYEEEE. This CDR3 contains 16 residues. V was cut by 0 bases and J by 0 bases, with 10 bases left in between. The CDR3 loop reads CASSLVRTSSYNEQFF. DNA for the CDR3: TGTGCCAGCAGCTTGGTGAGGACAAGCTCCTACAATGAGCAGTTCTTC.

This clonotype was detected only a few times. This sequence joins TRBV5-1 and TRBJ2-1, with D possibly being TRBD1 (6 bases). Between the trimmed V and J ends, which lost 0 bases and 1 base, there was a span of 8 bases. The CDR3 extends over 15 amino acids. Germline values: CDR1 SGHRS, CDR2 YFSETQ. The CDR3 spells CASSLGGQSYNEQFF. In nucleotides, the CDR3 is TGCGCCAGCAGCTTGGGGGGGCAGTCCTACAATGAGCAGTTCTTC.

The rearrangement links TRBV24-1 to TRBJ2-3; 11 nucleotides agree with TRBD2. V was clipped by 4 bases and J by 7 bases; unmatched bases: 9. CDR3 length equals 16 residues. CDR1 KGHDR and CDR2 SFDVKD come from the germline V gene. The CDR3 DNA is TGTGCCACCAGTGACACCACTAGCGGGAGTGGAAATACGCAGTATTTT. Residues: CATSDTTSGSGNTQYF.

The chain is built from TRBV5-1 and TRBJ2-2; maybe TRBD1 (6 bases). CDR1 and CDR2 (germline): SGHRS, YFSETQ. This CDR3 comprises 17 residues. V lost 0 bases to trimming and J lost 2 bases, with 14 bases between them. The CDR3 loop reads CASSLVAGAINTGELFF. CDR3 bases: TGCGCCAGCAGCTTGGTGGCAGGGGCCATCAACACCGGGGAGCTGTTTTTT.

The J gene is TRBJ2-3, the V gene TRBV5-1; 8 bases agree with TRBD1. Germline loops: CDR1 SGHRS, CDR2 YFSETQ. After removal of 7 bases from V and 2 bases from J, the junction contained 6 bases not matched to a gene. The CDR3 contains 14 residues. CDR3 in amino acids: CASAMDRVTDTQYF. DNA for the CDR3: TGCGCCAGCGCCATGGACAGGGTCACAGATACGCAGTATTTT.

This clonotype has only a few counts. The rearrangement links TRBV2 to TRBJ2-1; TRBD1 matches 12 bases. Trimming took 7 bases from V and 8 from J; bases not matched to a gene: 18. The CDR3 loop spans 18 amino acids. CDR1 is SNHLY, CDR2 FYNNEI, per germline. CDR3 sequence: CASTLAPSGTGGFYEQFF. CDR3 DNA: TGTGCCAGCACACTTGCTCCTTCCGGGACAGGGGGCTTCTATGAGCAGTTCTTC.

This clonotype has just a few counts. The CDR3 nucleotides are TGTGCCAGCCTAGGGAACACTGAAGCTTTCTTT. As protein: CASLGNTEAFF. This chain joins TRBV12-3 or TRBV12-4 and TRBJ1-1, with no clear D. The V gene lost 8 bases and the J gene lost 1 base, with 5 bases spanning the gap. The CDR3 contains 11 residues.

V usage is TRBV11-1 and J usage is TRBJ2-6; 9 nucleotides align to TRBD1. The CDR3 consists of 18 residues. With V trimmed by 1 base and J by 1 base, 5 bases remained unmatched. Germline CDR1 and CDR2: SGHAT and FQDESV (reference sequence). The CDR3 reads CASSLGTGEISGANVLTF. The CDR3 region has the DNA TGTGCCAGCAGCTTAGGGACAGGGGAAATTTCTGGGGCCAACGTCCTGACTTTC.

This clonotype has a count of ten or more. One junction end does not reproduce the germline sequence, and a read error may be involved. V and J are TRBV7-7 and TRBJ2-7, with D unresolved. The germline gives CDR1 SSHAT, CDR2 FNYEAQ (reference sequence). The CDR3 length is 15 residues. Here the CDR3 reads CASSLRLASSYEQYF. The CDR3 DNA follows: TGTGCTAGCAGCTTAAGGCTTGCGAGCTCCTACGAGCAGTACTTC.